A single sample is the source of the 10 T cell receptor beta chains below, sequenced in a study of Ad26.COV2.S vaccination and SARS-CoV-2 variants. Produced via immunoSEQ multiplex PCR; TCRdb's table is partial and in-frame only. This sample yields roughly 400,000 clones, of which about 88% are seen a single time; around 1.9% belongs to the top ten. Regarding treatment: over 15 received Ad26.COV2.S at low or high dose, single or two shots; 5 received placebo; per-sample allocation not given. It was on day 63 after the first vaccine or placebo injection that samples were taken. The starting material was peripheral blood, obtained in a trial of Ad26.COV2.S vaccine versus placebo. These receptors all come from a person aged 18-65 years who received the Ad26.COV2.S COVID-19 vaccine or a placebo.

This chain connects TRBV7-3 to TRBJ2-3; no firm D call. CDR1 is SGHTA and CDR2 is FQGTGA in the germline V gene. The CDR3 extends over 15 amino acids. Between the trimmed V and J ends, which lost 2 bases and 4 bases, there was a span of 13 bases. This CDR3 is CASSLRLGPPDTQYF. Written as DNA, the CDR3 is TGTGCCAGCAGCTTACGACTGGGCCCCCCAGATACGCAGTATTTT. Using reference TRBV7-3 and TRBJ2-3 for the parts outside the CDR3, the full variable domain is GAGVSQTPSNKVTEKGKYVELRCDPISGHTALYWYRQSLGQGPEFLIYFQGTGAADDSGLPNDRFFAVRPEGSVSTLKIQRTERGDSAVYLCASSLRLGPPDTQYFGPGTRLTVL.

The chain uses TRBV2 and TRBJ1-2; 9 bases are shared with TRBD1. The junction had 9 bases not matched to a gene; V was cut back by 6 bases and J by 4 bases. Germline V gives CDR1 SNHLY, CDR2 FYNNEI. The CDR3 length is 15 residues. CDR3 in amino acids: CASRPTGGASYGYTF. CDR3 DNA sequence: TGTGCCAGCAGACCAACAGGGGGCGCTTCCTATGGCTACACCTTC.

The CDR3 region has the DNA TGTGCCAGCAGTTCCGCCGGGACAGGGGTACAGCCCCAGCATTTT. It yields the protein CASSSAGTGVQPQHF. The V call is TRBV28, the J call TRBJ1-5, with 10 bases matching TRBD1. The CDR3 sequence is 15 residues long. The trim removed 4 bases at V and 7 bases at J, leaving 7 bases unmatched. Germline values: CDR1 MDHEN, CDR2 SYDVKM.

V is TRBV3-1 (or the pseudogene TRBV3-2) and J is TRBJ2-3, with TRBD1 matching over 9 bases. J was trimmed by 5 bases and V by 4 bases; bases with no gene match: 10. Germline V gene data show CDR1 as LGHDT and CDR2 as YNNKEL (reference sequence). The CDR3 has 16 residues. The CDR3 here is CASSLFPGQGVDTQYF. CDR3 bases: TGTGCCAGCAGCCTATTCCCGGGACAGGGTGTAGATACGCAGTATTTT.

V usage is TRBV10-3 and J usage is TRBJ2-7; 8 nucleotides agree with TRBD1. The length of the CDR3 is 14 residues. The V and J ends lost 4 bases and 0 bases, in that order; junction bases with no gene match: 2. Germline V gives CDR1 ENHRY, CDR2 SYGVKD. CDR3 residues: CAISGQGSSYEQYF. The DNA for the CDR3 is TGTGCCATCAGTGGACAGGGGAGCTCCTACGAGCAGTACTTC.

The rearrangement links TRBV6-5 to TRBJ1-5; D ambiguous. Trimming stripped 7 bases from V and 6 bases from J, with 13 bases between. CDR1 is MNHEY, CDR2 SVGAGI, per germline. The CDR3 runs 13 residues. The CDR3: CASTPKGFQPQHF. CDR3 coding DNA: TGTGCCAGCACCCCTAAAGGGTTTCAGCCCCAGCATTTT.

This chain uses TRBV11-2 with TRBJ1-2; 7 bases are shared with TRBD1. Germline V gives CDR1 SGHAT, CDR2 FQNNGV. The CDR3 covers 17 residues. With 2 bases clipped from V and 6 bases from J, the junction kept 15 bases outside the gene matches. CDR3 sequence reads: CASSLSGRTDQGDGYTF. For the CDR3, the DNA is TGTGCCAGCAGCTTAAGTGGACGGACCGACCAGGGGGATGGCTACACCTTC.

The rearrangement uses TRBV6-2 or TRBV6-3 and TRBJ2-7, with 10 bases fitting TRBD1. The ends lost 4 bases at V and 4 bases at J; junction bases unmatched: 4. Germline CDR1 reads MNHEY; CDR2 reads SVGEGT. There are 14 residues in the CDR3. This CDR3 is CASSWGQGTYEQYF. The CDR3 DNA is TGTGCCAGCAGTTGGGGACAGGGGACTTACGAGCAGTACTTC.

The gene calls are TRBV4-3 and TRBJ2-6; TRBD2 might be the D (7 bases). The length of the CDR3 is 18 residues. Per the germline V gene, CDR1 is LGHNA and CDR2 is YSLEER. V gave up 1 base and J gave up 1 base, with 14 bases separating them. CDR3 DNA: TGCGCCAGCAGCCAAGCGGGGGGCCGGAGATCTGGGGCCAACGTCCTGACTTTC. It specifies CASSQAGGRRSGANVLTF.

The chain combines TRBV5-4 with TRBJ2-3; TRBD2 matches at 8 bases. This CDR3 has 15 residues. The trim removed 3 bases at V and 11 bases at J, leaving 14 bases unmatched. The germline V gene encodes CDR1 SGHNT and CDR2 YYREEE (reference sequence). The CDR3 protein is CASSSPGLEASRQYF. The DNA for the CDR3 is TGTGCCAGCAGCTCACCGGGACTAGAGGCGAGTAGGCAGTATTTT.